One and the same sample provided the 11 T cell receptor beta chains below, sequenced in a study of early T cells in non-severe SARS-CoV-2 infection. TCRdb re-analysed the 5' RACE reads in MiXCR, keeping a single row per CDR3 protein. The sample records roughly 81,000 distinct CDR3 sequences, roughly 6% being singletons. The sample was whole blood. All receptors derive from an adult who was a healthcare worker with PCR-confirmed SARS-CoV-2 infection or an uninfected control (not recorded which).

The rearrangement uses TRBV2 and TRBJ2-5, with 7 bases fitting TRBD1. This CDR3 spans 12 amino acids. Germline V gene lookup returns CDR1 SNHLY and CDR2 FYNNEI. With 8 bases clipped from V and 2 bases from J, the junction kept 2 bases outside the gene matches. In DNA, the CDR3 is TGTGCCAGCTCCAGGGGGCAAGAGACCCAGTACTTC. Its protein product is CASSRGQETQYF.

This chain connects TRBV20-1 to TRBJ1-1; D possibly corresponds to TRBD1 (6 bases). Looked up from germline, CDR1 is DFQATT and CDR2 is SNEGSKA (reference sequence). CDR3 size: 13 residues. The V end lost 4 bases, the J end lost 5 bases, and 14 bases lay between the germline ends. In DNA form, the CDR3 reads TGCAGTGCTAACAGGGTGGGATGGACTGAAGCTTTCTTT. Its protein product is CSANRVGWTEAFF.

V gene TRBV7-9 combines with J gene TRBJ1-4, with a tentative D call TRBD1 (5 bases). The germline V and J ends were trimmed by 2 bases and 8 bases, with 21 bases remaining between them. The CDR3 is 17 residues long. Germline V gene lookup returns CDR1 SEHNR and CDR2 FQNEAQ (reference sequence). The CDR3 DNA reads TGTGCCAGCAGCTTAAGTCCTTCGAACCTAAGGGGAGAAAAACTGTTTTTT. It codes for CASSLSPSNLRGEKLFF.

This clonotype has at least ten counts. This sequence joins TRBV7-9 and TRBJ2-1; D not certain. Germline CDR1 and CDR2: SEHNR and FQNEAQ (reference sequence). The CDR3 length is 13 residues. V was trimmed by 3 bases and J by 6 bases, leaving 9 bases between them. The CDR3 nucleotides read TGTGCCAGCAGCTTTGGCAGGTCCAATGAGCAGTTCTTC. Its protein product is CASSFGRSNEQFF. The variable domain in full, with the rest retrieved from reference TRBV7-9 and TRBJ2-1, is DTGVSQNPRHKITKRGQNVTFRCDPISEHNRLYWYRQTLGQGPEFLTYFQNEAQLEKSRLLSDRFSAERPKGSFSTLEIQRTEQGDSAMYLCASSFGRSNEQFFGPGTRLTVL.

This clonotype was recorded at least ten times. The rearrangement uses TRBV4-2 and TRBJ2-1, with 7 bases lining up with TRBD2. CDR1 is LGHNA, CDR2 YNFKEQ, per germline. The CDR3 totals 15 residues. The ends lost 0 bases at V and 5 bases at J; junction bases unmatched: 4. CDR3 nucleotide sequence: TGTGCCAGCAGCCAAGATGGAGCGGGAAACAATGAGCAGTTCTTC. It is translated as CASSQDGAGNNEQFF.

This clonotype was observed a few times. CDR3 amino acids: CASSLIDKGRTEAFF. For the CDR3, the DNA is TGCGCCAGCAGCTTGATTGATAAGGGACGAACTGAAGCTTTCTTT. This chain connects TRBV5-1 to TRBJ1-1; D possibly corresponds to TRBD1 (5 bases). The CDR3 contains 15 residues. The V and J ends lost 1 base and 5 bases respectively, with 15 bases between them. The germline CDR1 and CDR2 sequences are SGHRS and YFSETQ.

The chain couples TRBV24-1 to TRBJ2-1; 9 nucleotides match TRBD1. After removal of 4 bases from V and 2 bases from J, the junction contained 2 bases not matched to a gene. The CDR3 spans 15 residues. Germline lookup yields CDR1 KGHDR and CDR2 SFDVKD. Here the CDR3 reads CATSDRTGAYNEQFF. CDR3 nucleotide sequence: TGTGCCACCAGTGACCGGACAGGGGCCTACAATGAGCAGTTCTTC.

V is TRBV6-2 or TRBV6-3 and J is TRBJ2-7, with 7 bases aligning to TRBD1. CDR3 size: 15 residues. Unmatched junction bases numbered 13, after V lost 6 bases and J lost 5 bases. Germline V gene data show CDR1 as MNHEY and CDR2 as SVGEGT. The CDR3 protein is CASSRHRTGDHEQYF. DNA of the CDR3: TGTGCCAGCAGCCGACACCGGACAGGTGACCACGAGCAGTACTTC.

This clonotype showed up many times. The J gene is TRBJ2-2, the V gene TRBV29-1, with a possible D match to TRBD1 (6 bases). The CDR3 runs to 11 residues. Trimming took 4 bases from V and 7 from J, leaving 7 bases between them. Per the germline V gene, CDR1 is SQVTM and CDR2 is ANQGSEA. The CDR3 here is CSVGGLGELFF. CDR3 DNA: TGCAGCGTTGGGGGGCTCGGGGAGCTGTTTTTT.

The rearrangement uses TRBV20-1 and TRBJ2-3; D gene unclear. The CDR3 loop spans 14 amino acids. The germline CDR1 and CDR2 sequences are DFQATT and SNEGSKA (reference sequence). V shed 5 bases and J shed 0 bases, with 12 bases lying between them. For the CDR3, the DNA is TGCAGTGCTCGCCCCATAGATAGCACAGATACGCAGTATTTT. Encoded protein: CSARPIDSTDTQYF.

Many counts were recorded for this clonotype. This CDR3 is CASSLVSNQPQHF. The CDR3 DNA sequence: TGTGCCAGCAGCTTAGTCAGCAATCAGCCCCAGCATTTT. The J gene is TRBJ1-5, the V gene TRBV7-8; the D is unclear. The V end was cut by 1 base, the J end by 1 base, with 2 bases between. There are 13 residues in the CDR3. Germline-derived CDR1 and CDR2 are SGHVS and FQNEAQ.